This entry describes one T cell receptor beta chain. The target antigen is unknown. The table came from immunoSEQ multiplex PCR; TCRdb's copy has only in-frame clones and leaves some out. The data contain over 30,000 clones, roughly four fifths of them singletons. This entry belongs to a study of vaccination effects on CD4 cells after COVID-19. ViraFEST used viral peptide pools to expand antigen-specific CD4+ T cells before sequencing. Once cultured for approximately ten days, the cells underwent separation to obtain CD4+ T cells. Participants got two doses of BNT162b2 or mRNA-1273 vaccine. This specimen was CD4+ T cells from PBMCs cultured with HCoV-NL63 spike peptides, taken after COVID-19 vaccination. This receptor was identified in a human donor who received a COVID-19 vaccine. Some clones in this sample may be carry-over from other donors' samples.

The DNA of the CDR3 is TGTGCCAGCAGTTTAACTGCCCTCGCCGGCCTTAATTCACCCCTCCACTTT. Amino acids: CASSLTALAGLNSPLHF. The rearrangement links TRBV2 to TRBJ1-6; D uncertain. Looked up from germline, CDR1 is SNHLY and CDR2 is FYNNEI. Trimming left V 5 bases short and J 6 bases short, with 20 bases between. The CDR3 totals 17 residues.